The rows below give T cell receptor beta chains drawn from one sample of a study of T-cell memory formation after mild COVID-19. TCRdb recomputed calls from the 5' RACE reads with MiXCR, one row per CDR3 protein. The table lists about 310,000 distinct CDR3 sequences, 15% to 20% of them singletons. Input material: PBMCs or a T cell subset sorted from them (not recorded which). These receptors were obtained from a man aged 18 to 29 who had mild COVID-19 (a few samples of this study predate the infection). Cell type and time point are not known. Both conserved end residues are part of each CDR3. The D gene is left open where the match is weak. Some rows mark clone size as missing; the rest say once, few, many or name a class of expanded clone.

TRBV7-2	.	.	TRBJ2-2	CASSFQGQAGELFF	TGTGCCAGCAGCTTCCAGGGTCAGGCCGGGGAGCTGTTTTTT
TRBV5-1	many	TRBD1	TRBJ2-1	CASSSGQGNEQFF	TGCGCCAGCAGCTCCGGACAGGGCAATGAGCAGTTCTTC
TRBV7-9	.	TRBD1	TRBJ2-1	CASSGRTGFSNEQFF	TGTGCCAGCAGCGGCCGGACAGGCTTCTCAAATGAGCAGTTCTTC
TRBV7-8	few	TRBD1	TRBJ2-5	CATNRQGGETQYF	TGTGCCACCAACCGACAGGGCGGGGAGACCCAGTACTTC
TRBV29-1	few	.	TRBJ1-1	CSVRWSGTEAFF	TGCAGCGTTCGCTGGAGTGGGACTGAAGCTTTCTTT
TRBV2	.	.	TRBJ2-2	CASSEPGELFF	TGTGCCAGCAGTGAACCCGGGGAGCTGTTTTTT
TRBV4-1	few	.	TRBJ1-2	CASSQGKEGYTF	TGCGCCAGCAGCCAAGGAAAAGAGGGCTACACCTTC
TRBV7-3	few	.	TRBJ2-3	CASSPVLTDTQYF	TGTGCCAGCAGCCCCGTGTTGACAGATACGCAGTATTTT
TRBV7-9	few	.	TRBJ1-5	CASSSGGSREPQHF	TGTGCCAGCAGCTCGGGAGGTTCCAGGGAGCCCCAGCATTTT
TRBV12-3/TRBV12-4	.	.	TRBJ2-3	CASSRGPRAQYF	TGTGCCAGCAGTCGGGGGCCTCGCGCGCAGTATTTT
TRBV7-9	.	.	TRBJ2-2	CASSSLPTGELFF	TGTGCCAGCAGCTCCCTACCGACCGGGGAGCTGTTTTTT
TRBV6-1	few	TRBD1	TRBJ2-5	CASRRQGIGGTQYF	TGTGCCAGCAGACGACAGGGAATAGGTGGGACCCAGTACTTC
TRBV6-6	many	.	TRBJ1-6	CASSYDDPSLHF	TGTGCCAGCAGTTACGATGATCCGTCCCTCCACTTT
TRBV7-2	few	.	TRBJ2-3	CASSLVGVSTDTQYF	TGTGCCAGCAGCCTAGTGGGGGTTAGCACAGATACGCAGTATTTT
TRBV24-1	few	TRBD1	TRBJ1-1	CATSTGDEAFF	TGTGCCACCAGTACAGGGGATGAAGCTTTCTTT
TRBV2	.	.	TRBJ2-7	CASSDRDYEQYF	TGTGCCAGCAGTGACAGGGACTACGAGCAGTACTTC
TRBV6-5	.	.	TRBJ2-2	CASSYREITGELFF	TGTGCCAGCAGTTACAGGGAAATCACCGGGGAGCTGTTTTTT
TRBV12-3/TRBV12-4	.	.	TRBJ1-2	CASSPGGRRYTF	TGTGCCAGCAGTCCCGGGGGACGGAGGTACACCTTC
TRBV12-3/TRBV12-4	.	TRBD1	TRBJ2-5	CASSFLGTGAEETQYF	TGTGCCAGCAGCTTCTTGGGTACAGGGGCGGAAGAGACCCAGTACTTC
TRBV6-5	.	TRBD1	TRBJ1-6	CASSFSTGGSSPLHF	TGTGCCAGCAGTTTCTCGACAGGGGGAAGTTCACCCCTCCACTTT
TRBV4-1	few	.	TRBJ2-7	CASSQRGPLSEQYF	TGCGCCAGCAGCCAACGGGGGCCGCTCTCCGAGCAGTACTTC
TRBV5-1	few	.	TRBJ2-5	CASSFRTGRETQYF	TGCGCCAGCAGCTTTAGGACCGGCCGGGAGACCCAGTACTTC
TRBV5-1	few	.	TRBJ1-2	CASSPHSYTF	TGCGCCAGCAGCCCGCACAGCTACACCTTC
TRBV7-3	many	TRBD2	TRBJ2-3	CASSPQAGGYTDTQYF	TGTGCCAGCAGCCCGCAAGCGGGGGGGTACACAGATACGCAGTATTTT
TRBV7-2	.	.	TRBJ1-1	CASSLAAAGTYTEAFF	TGTGCCAGCAGCTTAGCGGCCGCCGGGACATACACTGAAGCTTTCTTT
TRBV4-1	.	.	TRBJ1-5	CASSQDGGTNQPQHF	TGCGCCAGCAGCCAAGATGGGGGGACGAATCAGCCCCAGCATTTT
TRBV6-1	few	.	TRBJ1-2	CASSEYVEVENYGYTF	TGTGCCAGCAGTGAATATGTCGAGGTGGAGAACTATGGCTACACCTTC
TRBV12-3/TRBV12-4	few	.	TRBJ2-3	CASSRTGTTDTQYF	TGTGCCAGCAGTCGTACAGGGACCACAGATACGCAGTATTTT